These 23 T cell receptor beta chains were all obtained from the same sample, sequenced in a study of molecular identifiers for immune sequencing clone quantification. Via MiXCR, TCRdb re-called the PCR reads, giving one row per CDR3 protein. Of around 460,000 distinct CDR3 sequences in the sample, roughly 23% are singletons; the top ten hold 0.7% to 0.95%. The specimen was naive CD8+ T cells from blood, with Jurkat cell RNA spiked in. The subset: FACS-sorted CD8+CD4-CCR7+CD45RA+ naive T cells. These receptors were taken from a human donor in good health. Some libraries in this study had Jurkat cell RNA spiked in.

This clonotype appeared once. The V gene is TRBV20-1, the J gene TRBJ1-1; D ambiguous. V was pared by 8 bases and J by 8 bases, with 15 bases between. This CDR3 contains 11 residues. Germline lookup yields CDR1 DFQATT and CDR2 SNEGSKA (reference sequence). CDR3 loop: CSTPWDTEAFF. CDR3 nucleotide sequence: TGCAGTACTCCTTGGGATACAGAAGCTTTCTTT.

The chain is built from TRBV12-3 or TRBV12-4 and TRBJ2-7; 10 bases fit TRBD1. The CDR3 consists of 18 residues. Unmatched junction bases numbered 18, after V lost 6 bases and J lost 4 bases. In DNA form, the CDR3 reads TGTGCCAGCAGCCCCGGGACAGGGGCCTTCCGGGAGAGTTACGAGCAGTACTTC. As protein: CASSPGTGAFRESYEQYF.

V usage is TRBV27 and J usage is TRBJ2-1, with 9 nucleotides matching TRBD2. V lost 6 bases and J lost 3; bases outside the gene matches: 9. Germline V gene sequence: CDR1 MNHEY, CDR2 SMNVEV (reference sequence). The CDR3 sequence is 16 residues long. CDR3 residues: CASRTGGLALYNEQFF. CDR3 bases: TGTGCCAGCAGGACGGGAGGACTAGCGCTCTACAATGAGCAGTTCTTC.

This clonotype was detected many times. The rearrangement links TRBV12-3 or TRBV12-4 to TRBJ2-3; 8 bases are shared with TRBD2. The CDR3 extends over 14 amino acids. Trimming removed 4 bases from V and 2 bases from J; junction bases left unmatched: 2. The CDR3 loop is CASSSAGDTDTQYF. The CDR3 DNA reads as TGTGCCAGCAGTTCAGCGGGGGACACAGATACGCAGTATTTT.

The V gene is TRBV9, the J gene TRBJ2-7, with TRBD1 as a possible D gene (6 bases). Matching the DNA end better, TRBJ2-1 makes the J call doubtful. CDR3 length: 14 amino acids. Germline V gene lookup returns CDR1 SGDLS and CDR2 YYNGEE. Written as DNA, the CDR3 is TGTGCCAGCAGCGTAGGGCTGGACAGCTACGAGCAGTTCTTC. Its translation: CASSVGLDSYEQFF.

This clonotype has a handful of counts. The chain recombines TRBV7-9 with TRBJ1-2, with D unclear. Germline CDR1 reads SEHNR; CDR2 reads FQNEAQ (reference sequence). V was trimmed by 1 base and J by 2 bases, leaving 8 bases between them. The CDR3 loop spans 14 amino acids. CDR3 DNA sequence: TGTGCCAGCAGCTTAGTACTCACAAACTATGGCTACACCTTC. Amino acids: CASSLVLTNYGYTF.

This chain links TRBV29-1 with TRBJ2-1, with TRBD1 matching over 7 bases. J lost 2 bases, V lost 7 bases, and 5 bases had no gene match. The CDR3 is made up of 13 amino acids. Germline V gene data show CDR1 as SQVTM and CDR2 as ANQGSEA. The CDR3 protein is CSARQGAYNEQFF. The CDR3 DNA sequence: TGCAGCGCAAGACAGGGAGCCTACAATGAGCAGTTCTTC.

V and J are TRBV7-3 and TRBJ2-1; 9 nucleotides line up with TRBD2. The CDR3 is 16 amino acids. After removal of 5 bases from V and 9 bases from J, the junction contained 14 bases not matched to a gene. Germline values: CDR1 SGHTA, CDR2 FQGTGA. In DNA, the CDR3 is TGTGCCAGCAGCCCGTTGTCTAGCGGGATAAACAGTGAGCAGTTCTTC. Translation gives CASSPLSSGINSEQFF.

As for this clonotype: One end of the junction is discordant with germline, which a read error may explain. The V gene is TRBV5-6, the J gene TRBJ2-7; maybe TRBD1 (5 bases). This CDR3 comprises 14 residues. Germline V lookup: CDR1 SGHDT, CDR2 YYEEEE. The CDR3 loop is CASSLEGVGYEQHF. As DNA, the CDR3 is TGTGCCAGCAGCTTGGAAGGGGTTGGATACGAGCAGCACTTC.

The table lists this clonotype with a few counts. The gene calls are TRBV27 and TRBJ2-7; 9 bases map to TRBD1. Per the germline V gene, CDR1 is MNHEY and CDR2 is SMNVEV (reference sequence). V trimming: 6 bases; J trimming: 4 bases; junction bases outside the gene matches: 7. The CDR3 sequence is 14 residues long. The CDR3 loop reads CASSRLGQGYEQYF. In DNA, the CDR3 is TGTGCCAGCAGCCGACTGGGACAGGGTTACGAGCAGTACTTC.

With respect to this clonotype: Possible read error: a much larger clone is one base away. This chain uses TRBV7-2 with TRBJ1-1; TRBD1 matches at 7 bases. The CDR3 covers 22 residues. Germline assignment: CDR1 SGHTA and CDR2 FQGNSA. For the CDR3, the DNA is TGTGCCAGCAGCTTAGGGGGGGTGAGATTTTGGTCGGCGACAGGGCCGAACACTGAAGTTTTCTTT. As protein: CASSLGGVRFWSATGPNTEVFF.

The chain combines TRBV3-1 with TRBJ1-1, with TRBD1 matching over 7 bases. CDR1 is LGHDT, CDR2 YNNKEL, per germline (reference sequence). V shed 1 base and J 1 base; nucleotides not matched to a gene: 3. The CDR3 loop spans 15 amino acids. CDR3 DNA sequence: TGTGCCAGCAGCCAAGGACAGGGTTGGAACACTGAAGCTTTCTTT. Translated, it gives CASSQGQGWNTEAFF.

Of note for this clonotype: A read error is possible here, since a much larger clone lies one base away. This chain links TRBV30 with TRBJ2-4, with 7 positions matching TRBD1. The germline V gene has CDR1 GTSNPN and CDR2 SVGIG (reference sequence). This CDR3 has 12 residues. CDR3 bases: TGTGCCTGGAATCAAGGGGGCGACATTCGGTACTTC. Its protein is CAWNQGGDIRYF.

This clonotype was picked up many times. The chain employs TRBV13 and TRBJ2-7; no clear D. The CDR3 is 12 amino acids. Looked up from germline, CDR1 is PRHDT and CDR2 is FYEKMQ (reference sequence). Trimming pared 2 bases from V and 4 bases from J, leaving 6 bases between. This chain's CDR3 is CASSLLKYEQYF. The CDR3 region has the DNA TGTGCCAGCAGCTTATTGAAGTACGAGCAGTACTTC.

This clonotype was recorded at least ten times. This chain connects TRBV27 to TRBJ2-1, with D possibly matching TRBD2 (6 bases). Germline V gene data show CDR1 as MNHEY and CDR2 as SMNVEV (reference sequence). This CDR3 region has 15 residues. V was shortened by 6 bases and J by 0 bases, with 12 bases between the two germline ends. The DNA of the CDR3 is TGTGCCAGCAGCCCGGGACTTAACTCCTACAATGAGCAGTTCTTC. Translating it yields CASSPGLNSYNEQFF.

The chain uses TRBV4-1 and TRBJ1-4; D gene ambiguous. Trimming shortened V by 1 base and J by 0 bases, and 15 bases separated the two germline ends. This CDR3 region has 18 residues. Germline values: CDR1 MGHRA, CDR2 YSYEKL. DNA of the CDR3: TGCGCCAGCAGCCAAGTTCGGGTTGACCCTGCAACTAATGAAAAACTGTTTTTT. Residues: CASSQVRVDPATNEKLFF.

Concerning this clonotype itself: With a much larger clone just one base away, this may be a read error. This rearrangement joins TRBV28 to TRBJ1-5; D might be TRBD1 (5 bases). This CDR3 contains 15 residues. V was trimmed by 6 bases and J by 3 bases, leaving 15 bases between them. Germline loops: CDR1 MDHEN, CDR2 SYDVKM. In DNA form, the CDR3 reads TGTGCCAGCAGCGCAACGGGGGTTTTCAATCAGCCCCAGCATTTT. Its translation is CASSATGVFNQPQHF.

This clonotype was picked up a small number of times. J is TRBJ1-1 and V is TRBV6-2 or TRBV6-3, with 7 bases matching TRBD1. The germline V gene has CDR1 MNHEY and CDR2 SVGEGT. The J segment lost 4 bases and the V segment lost 6 bases, leaving 5 bases of the junction unmatched. This CDR3 is built from 13 residues. The CDR3 protein is CASRGKGATEAFF. In DNA, the CDR3 is TGTGCCAGCAGGGGCAAGGGGGCCACTGAAGCTTTCTTT.

The chain employs TRBV7-2 and TRBJ2-7; D may match TRBD1 or TRBD2 (5 bases each). Germline assignment: CDR1 SGHTA and CDR2 FQGNSA. The CDR3 is 14 residues long. Trimming removed 1 base at V and 4 bases at J, with 11 bases between. The CDR3 spells CASSLGYRRYEQYF. The CDR3 DNA sequence: TGTGCCAGCAGCTTAGGGTACAGGAGGTACGAGCAGTACTTC.

The sample holds a few counts of this clonotype. This may be a read error: a much more frequent sequence differs by one nucleotide. This chain connects TRBV7-2 to TRBJ2-3; TRBD2 matches 7 bases. Trimming cost V 5 bases and J 0 bases; bases outside gene matches: 8. CDR1 and CDR2 (germline): SGHTA, FQGNSA. The CDR3 contains 16 residues. In DNA form, the CDR3 reads TGTGCCAGCAGCCCCTGGGGGGGGGGAAGCACAGATACGCAGTATTTT. Translating gives CASSPWGGGSTDTQYF.

This clonotype was counted only a few times. The rearrangement uses TRBV29-1 and TRBJ2-7, with TRBD1 identical over 10 bases. CDR3 length: 14 residues. The J segment lost 6 bases and the V segment lost 7 bases, leaving 12 bases of the junction unmatched. Per germline, CDR1 SQVTM and CDR2 ANQGSEA. The CDR3 reads CSAIGGTGEGEQYF. The CDR3 coding sequence is TGCAGCGCCATAGGTGGGACAGGGGAGGGCGAGCAGTACTTC.

This clonotype appeared a few times. The CDR3 DNA reads as TGTGCCAGCAGCACGGAGCGTCTAGCGGGGGGCTTTTACGAGCAGTACTTC. It is translated as CASSTERLAGGFYEQYF. The genes are TRBV7-2 and TRBJ2-7; 11 bases are a match to TRBD2. The length of the CDR3 is 17 residues. V was pared by 5 bases and J by 4 bases, with 13 bases of the junction left unmatched. Germline-derived CDR1 and CDR2 are SGHTA and FQGNSA.

This clonotype appeared many times. The V and J genes are TRBV7-6 and TRBJ1-5; 7 nucleotides line up with TRBD1. The germline V gene has CDR1 SGHVS and CDR2 FNYEAQ. The CDR3 spans 16 residues. V was clipped by 1 base and J by 3 bases; unmatched bases: 6. As DNA, the CDR3 is TGTGCCAGCAGCTTAGGTTCTGGACAGGACAATCAGCCCCAGCATTTT. This codes for CASSLGSGQDNQPQHF.